This T cell receptor beta chain stems from a study of OX40 agonist ivuxolimab in advanced cancers. Study-wide background: Patients received the agonistic anti-OX40 (CD134) antibody ivuxolimab. Ivuxolimab was delivered to patients intravenously every 2 weeks at doses spanning 0.01 to 10 mg/kg.

CDR1 and CDR2 (germline): SGHTA, FQGNSA. This CDR3 is built from 14 residues. Study-wide findings and caveats: Doses of 0.1 to 3.0 mg/kg were accompanied by clonal expansion of CD4+ and CD8+ blood T cells by week 6.

With regard to this clone: Its antigen is currently unknown. A junction end diverges from the germline sequence, so it may reflect a read error.

Generated by immunoSEQ multiplex PCR, the TCRdb table keeps only in-frame clones and is missing some. The table lists over 100,000 clones, 80% to 90% of them singletons, with approximately 0.51% in the top ten. This TCR was sampled from an adult with an advanced solid tumor such as melanoma, head and neck, liver or kidney cancer. The sample in question was CD4+ or CD8+ T cells sorted from blood, obtained in a trial of the OX40 agonist ivuxolimab. The J gene is TRBJ2-3, the V gene TRBV7-2; D may be TRBD2 (5 bases). In DNA form, the CDR3 reads TGTGCCACCACTCCGGACCTAGCCCAAGATAGGCAGTATTTT. Translating it yields CATTPDLAQDRQYF.